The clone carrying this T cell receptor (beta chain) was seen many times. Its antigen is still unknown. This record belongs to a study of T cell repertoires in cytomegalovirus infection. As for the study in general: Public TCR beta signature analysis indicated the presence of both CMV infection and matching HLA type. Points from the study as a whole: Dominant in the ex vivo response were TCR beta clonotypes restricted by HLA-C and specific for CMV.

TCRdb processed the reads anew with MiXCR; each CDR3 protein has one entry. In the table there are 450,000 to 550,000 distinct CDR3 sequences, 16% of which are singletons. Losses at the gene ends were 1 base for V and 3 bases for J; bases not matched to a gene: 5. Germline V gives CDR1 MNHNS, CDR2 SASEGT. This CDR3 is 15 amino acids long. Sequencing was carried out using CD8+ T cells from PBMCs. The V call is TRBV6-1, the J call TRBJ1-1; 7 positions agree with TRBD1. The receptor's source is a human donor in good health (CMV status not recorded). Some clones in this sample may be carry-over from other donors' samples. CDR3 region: CASSEVGTAYTEAFF. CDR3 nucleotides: TGTGCCAGCAGTGAAGTTGGGACAGCCTACACTGAAGCTTTCTTT.